This entry features one T cell receptor beta chain sequence. This sample was taken from a study of cytomegalovirus exposure and HLA in healthy donors. Sequencing was performed with immunoSEQ multiplex PCR; in TCRdb, only in-frame clones are kept and a portion is missing. The repertoire consists of 100,000 to 150,000 clones, with approximately 95% occurring once and the leading ten covering 1.7%. CDR1 is GTSNPN, CDR2 SVGIG, per germline (reference sequence). This CDR3 contains 13 residues. Trimming pared 0 bases from V and 6 bases from J, leaving 11 bases between. The sample was PBMCs. The rearrangement links TRBV30 to TRBJ1-2, with D uncertain. The clonotype originates from a young man in good health and CMV-seronegative. The CDR3 sequence is CAWSVEGLDGYTF. For the CDR3, the DNA is TGTGCCTGGAGTGTCGAGGGCCTTGATGGCTACACCTTC.